This T cell receptor (beta chain) was identified in a study of cytomegalovirus exposure and HLA in healthy donors (dated by TCRdb to the late 2010s). Study-level background: According to a later analysis, one platform produced both the approximately 110 validation repertoires and the roughly 640 repertoires of the first cohort. To predict cytomegalovirus infection status, the study combined high-throughput TCR immunosequencing, statistical association of individual TCRs with disease status, and machine learning. The study aimed to test whether cataloging public T cell receptors could reveal signatures of past pathogen exposure. In addition to the first cohort of approximately 670 subjects, a separate validation cohort of approximately 130 different subjects was used.

In regard to this clone: Its antigen target is currently unknown. Base quality data are lacking; no much larger clone is found one base away.

Beyond this particular receptor, the publication reports: Subsequent analysis determined that TCRs grouped into clusters in the first cohort also showed a tendency toward co-occurrence across the roughly 120 validation repertoires, and approximately 93% of cluster scores exceeded 0. In vitro tests confirmed that three of the cytomegalovirus-associated TCR beta chains recognize cytomegalovirus antigens. The authors suggested that the approach could potentially be generalized to other disease states and immunological phenotypes. The study listed 170 or so TCR beta chains as associated with cytomegalovirus. Most TCR sequences were observed very rarely across donors, whereas some public TCRs were present in many individuals. The validation cohort had no HLA typing available for a later analysis, so co-occurrence within that cohort was assessed over all 130 or so repertoires. Cytomegalovirus status was reported to be diagnosed by the classifier with high specificity and sensitivity in both the original and validation cohorts.

Donors formed part of the validation cohort, which comprised 120 subjects and was distinct from the first cohort of some 700 subjects. V is pruned by 0 bases and J by 0 bases, leaving 1 base of the junction without a gene match. The CDR3 goes from the cysteine to the phenylalanine over 16 residues. Left in the record is the CDR3 DNA by itself, 48 bases read in frame from the first base. CDR1 and CDR2, per the germline V gene, are SGHRS and YFSETQ. Receptors were amplified or captured by the immunoSEQ multiplex PCR assay. As for how the authors treated the data: A statistical classification framework was built for diagnosing cytomegalovirus status from the catalog of TCR beta chain sequences. TCRdb stores this immuneACCESS table with in-frame sequences only. Part of the clones is absent; in the studies checked, under half of the shortfall reflects unresolved V genes, and no reason is known for the rest. The V and J calls and clone size come from that table; D and trimming were worked out from the DNA. A total of hundreds of thousands of clones appear in this sample, around nine tenths of them only once. The ten biggest clones cover 1.5% to 2.5% of the sample.

The chain links TRBV5-1 with TRBJ2-2, with 8 junctional bases fitting TRBD1. The sequenced material came from PBMCs. The receptor comes from a woman between 18 and 29 years old in good health and CMV-seropositive. The encoded CDR3 is CASSLVGQANTGELFF. The DNA is TGCGCCAGCAGCTTGGTGGGACAGGCGAACACCGGGGAGCTGTTTTTT.